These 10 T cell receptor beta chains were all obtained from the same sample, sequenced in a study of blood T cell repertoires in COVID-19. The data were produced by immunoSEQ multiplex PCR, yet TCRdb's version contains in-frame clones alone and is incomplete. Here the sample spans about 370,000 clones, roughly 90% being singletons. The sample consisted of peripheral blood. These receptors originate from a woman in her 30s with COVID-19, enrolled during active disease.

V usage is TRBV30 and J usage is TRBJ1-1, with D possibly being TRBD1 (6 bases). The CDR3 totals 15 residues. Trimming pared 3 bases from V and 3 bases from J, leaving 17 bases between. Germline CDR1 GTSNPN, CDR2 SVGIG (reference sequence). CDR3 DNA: TGTGCCTGGAGCCCAAAGACAGGTTTTGACACTGAAGCTTTCTTT. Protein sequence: CAWSPKTGFDTEAFF. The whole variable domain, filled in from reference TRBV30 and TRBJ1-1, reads SQTIHQWPATLVQPVGSPLSLECTVEGTSNPNLYWYRQAAGRGLQLLFYSVGIGQISSEVPQNLSASRPQDRQFILSSKKLLLSDSGFYLCAWSPKTGFDTEAFFGQGTRLTVV.

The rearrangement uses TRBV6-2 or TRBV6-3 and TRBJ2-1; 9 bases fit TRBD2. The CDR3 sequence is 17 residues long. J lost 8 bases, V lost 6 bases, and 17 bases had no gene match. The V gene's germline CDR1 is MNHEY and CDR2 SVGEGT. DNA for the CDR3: TGTGCCAGCAGCCTGGGGCGAGGGCGGGGGGGCTTCGATGAGCAGTTCTTC. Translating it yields CASSLGRGRGGFDEQFF.

DNA of the CDR3: TGTGCCAGCAGCTGGGCGGGGAACACTGAAGCTTTCTTT. It yields the protein CASSWAGNTEAFF. The rearrangement joins TRBV11-3 to TRBJ1-1; no definite D call. Germline V gene data show CDR1 as SGHNT and CDR2 as YENEEA. Trimming left V 4 bases short and J 1 base short, with 7 bases between. This CDR3 region has 13 residues.

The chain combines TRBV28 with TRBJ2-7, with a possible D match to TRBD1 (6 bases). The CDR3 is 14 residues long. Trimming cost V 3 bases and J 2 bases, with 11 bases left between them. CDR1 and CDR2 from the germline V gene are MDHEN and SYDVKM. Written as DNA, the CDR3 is TGTGCCAGCAGTTTGAGAGGGGGTGCCTACGAGCAGTACTTC. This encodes CASSLRGGAYEQYF. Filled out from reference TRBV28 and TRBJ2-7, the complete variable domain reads DVKVTQSSRYLVKRTGEKVFLECVQDMDHENMFWYRQDPGLGLRLIYFSYDVKMKEKGDIPEGYSVSREKKERFSLILESASTNQTSMYLCASSLRGGAYEQYFGPGTRLTVT.

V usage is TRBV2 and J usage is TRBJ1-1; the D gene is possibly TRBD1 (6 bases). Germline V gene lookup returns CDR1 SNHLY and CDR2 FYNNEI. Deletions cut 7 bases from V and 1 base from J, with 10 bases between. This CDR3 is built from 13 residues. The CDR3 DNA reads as TGTGCCAGCATCCCAGGGGCGAACACTGAAGCTTTCTTT. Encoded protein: CASIPGANTEAFF.

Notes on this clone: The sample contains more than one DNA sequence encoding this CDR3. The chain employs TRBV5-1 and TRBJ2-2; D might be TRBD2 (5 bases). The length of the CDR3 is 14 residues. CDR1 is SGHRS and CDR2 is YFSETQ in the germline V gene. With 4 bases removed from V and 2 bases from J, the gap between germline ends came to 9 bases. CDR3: CASSPGLNTGELFF. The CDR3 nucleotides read TGCGCCAGCAGCCCTGGACTCAACACCGGGGAGCTGTTTTTT.

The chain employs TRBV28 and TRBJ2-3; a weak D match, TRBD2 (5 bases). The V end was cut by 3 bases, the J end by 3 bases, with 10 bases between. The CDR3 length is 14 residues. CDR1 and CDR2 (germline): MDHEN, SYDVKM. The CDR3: CASSFFRTTDTQYF. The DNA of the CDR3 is TGTGCCAGCAGTTTTTTTCGGACTACAGATACGCAGTATTTT. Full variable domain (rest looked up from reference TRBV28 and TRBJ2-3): DVKVTQSSRYLVKRTGEKVFLECVQDMDHENMFWYRQDPGLGLRLIYFSYDVKMKEKGDIPEGYSVSREKKERFSLILESASTNQTSMYLCASSFFRTTDTQYFGPGTRLTVL.

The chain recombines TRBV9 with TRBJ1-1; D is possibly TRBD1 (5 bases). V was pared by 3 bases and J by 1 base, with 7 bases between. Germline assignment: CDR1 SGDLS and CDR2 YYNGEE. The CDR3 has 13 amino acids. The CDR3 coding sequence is TGTGCCAGCAGCGGAGGACAGAACACTGAAGCTTTCTTT. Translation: CASSGGQNTEAFF. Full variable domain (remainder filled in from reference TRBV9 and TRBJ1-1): DSGVTQTPKHLITATGQRVTLRCSPRSGDLSVYWYQQSLDQGLQFLIQYYNGEERAKGNILERFSAQQFPDLHSELNLSSLELGDSALYFCASSGGQNTEAFFGQGTRLTVV.

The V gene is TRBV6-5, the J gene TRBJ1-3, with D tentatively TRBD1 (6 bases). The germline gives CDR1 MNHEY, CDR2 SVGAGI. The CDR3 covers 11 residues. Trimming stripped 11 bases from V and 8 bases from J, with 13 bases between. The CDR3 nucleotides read TGTGCCGCGTTCGACAGGTACACCATATATTTT. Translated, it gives CAAFDRYTIYF.

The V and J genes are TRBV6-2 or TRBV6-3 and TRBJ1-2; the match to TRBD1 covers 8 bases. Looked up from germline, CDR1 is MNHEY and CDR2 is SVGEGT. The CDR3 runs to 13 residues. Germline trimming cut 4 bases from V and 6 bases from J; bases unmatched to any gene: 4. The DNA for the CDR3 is TGTGCCAGCAGTTGGTACAGGGGGGATGGCTACACCTTC. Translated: CASSWYRGDGYTF.